This T cell receptor beta chain appears in the sequencing data of a study of blood T cell repertoires in COVID-19. Study-level information: Italy, Spain and the United States were the sources of the convalescent and acute COVID-19 samples. The cDNA or gDNA used as material had been derived from T cells, B-cell-depleted T cells, or PBMCs.

The germline V gene has CDR1 SGDLS and CDR2 YYNGEE. The CDR3 consists of 14 residues. The trim removed 4 bases at V and 3 bases at J, leaving 5 bases unmatched. Under the authors' procedure: Amplification from reference gene primers served as the basis for estimated nucleated cell counts. Generated by immunoSEQ multiplex PCR, the TCRdb table keeps only in-frame clones and is missing some. For V, J and clone size, that table is used; D and trimming come from the DNA. The sample has roughly 80,000 clones, 70% to 85% seen once. The rearrangement links TRBV9 to TRBJ2-7; the match to TRBD1 covers 9 bases. The clonotype comes from a human donor in a cohort sampled during active COVID-19. The sample comprised peripheral blood. The DNA for the CDR3 is TGTGCCAGCAGCCAGGGACAGGGCCGCTACGAGCAGTACTTC. Translating it yields CASSQGQGRYEQYF.